This T cell receptor (beta chain) derives from a study of early T cells in non-severe SARS-CoV-2 infection. Via MiXCR, TCRdb re-called the 5' RACE reads, giving one row per CDR3 protein. The profile shows tens of thousands of distinct CDR3 sequences, around 15% of them singletons. Sequenced: whole blood. The receptor comes from an adult who was a healthcare worker with PCR-confirmed SARS-CoV-2 infection or an uninfected control (not recorded which).

In DNA form, the CDR3 reads TGTGCCAGCTCACCAGAGGGACGGCAAGAGACCCAGTACTTC. It specifies CASSPEGRQETQYF. The J gene is TRBJ2-5, the V gene TRBV18, with D possibly being TRBD1 or TRBD2 (5 bases each). Germline CDR1 KGHSH, CDR2 LQKENI. The CDR3 loop spans 14 amino acids. V shed 2 bases and J shed 2 bases, with 9 bases lying between them. The variable domain in full, completed from reference TRBV18 and TRBJ2-5, reads NAGVMQNPRHLVRRRGQEARLRCSPMKGHSHVYWYRQLPEEGLKFMVYLQKENIIDESGMPKERFSAEFPKEGPSILRIQQVVRGDSAAYFCASSPEGRQETQYFGPGTRLLVL.